The TCR beta chain described here comes from a study of identical twins. MiXCR, run by TCRdb on the 5' RACE reads, gives a single entry per CDR3 protein. The table records hundreds of thousands of distinct CDR3 sequences, around 20% of them present only once. The CDR3 runs to 14 residues. Germline CDR1 and CDR2: SGHAT and FQDESV (reference sequence). The V end was cut by 6 bases, the J end by 2 bases, with 13 bases between. This clonotype was seen repeatedly, ten times or more. These data were also filed under a second study, of T cells expressing NK-cell markers.

Sequencing was done on a sample of PBMCs. The chain couples TRBV11-1 to TRBJ2-5; D possibly corresponds to TRBD1 (5 bases). This sequence was found in a woman aged 18-29 years in good health. CDR3 sequence: CASSLPGIQETQYF. CDR3 DNA: TGTGCCAGCAGTCTCCCAGGGATACAAGAGACCCAGTACTTC.